The 24 T cell receptor beta chains reported below all come from one sample, sequenced in a study of blood T cell repertoires in COVID-19. Profiled with immunoSEQ multiplex PCR; TCRdb holds only in-frame clones, not every one. The data hold 150,000 to 200,000 clones, with around 85% observed a single time. Sequencing was performed on peripheral blood. These receptors all come from a man aged 50-59 years who had recovered from COVID-19.

The V gene is TRBV19, the J gene TRBJ1-3; the match to TRBD1 covers 7 bases. The CDR3 spans 15 residues. CDR1 is LNHDA, CDR2 SQIVND, per germline (reference sequence). V gave up 3 bases and J gave up 0 bases; unmatched junction bases: 2. Here the CDR3 DNA reads TGTGCCAGTAGTATGGGACAGAGCTCTGGAAACACCATATATTTT. Amino acids: CASSMGQSSGNTIYF.

The gene calls are TRBV7-2 and TRBJ1-5; D is possibly TRBD1 (5 bases). The germline V gene has CDR1 SGHTA and CDR2 FQGNSA. V was trimmed by 5 bases and J by 4 bases, leaving 15 bases between them. The CDR3 is 15 residues long. CDR3 in amino acids: CASSLDRRDNQPQHF. DNA of the CDR3: TGTGCCAGCAGCCTTGACAGAAGAGATAATCAGCCCCAGCATTTT.

The rearrangement uses TRBV2 and TRBJ2-5; 9 bases match TRBD1. CDR1 SNHLY and CDR2 FYNNEI come from the germline V gene. CDR3 length: 13 amino acids. Germline trimming cut 9 bases from V and 5 bases from J; bases unmatched to any gene: 7. In DNA form, the CDR3 reads TGTGCCAGACGACAGGGGGTGACGGAGACCCAGTACTTC. It specifies CARRQGVTETQYF.

This rearrangement joins TRBV28 to TRBJ1-3; maybe TRBD1 (5 bases). Germline V CDR1 and CDR2: MDHEN, SYDVKM. The V and J ends lost 3 bases and 2 bases respectively, with 14 bases between them. This CDR3 is built from 16 residues. For the CDR3, the DNA is TGTGCCAGCAGTTTTCAGCCGGGGACTCCTGGAAACACCATATATTTT. Translation: CASSFQPGTPGNTIYF.

The chain employs TRBV30 and TRBJ1-4, with TRBD1 matching 8 bases. Unmatched junction bases numbered 12, after V lost 3 bases and J lost 3 bases. The germline gives CDR1 GTSNPN, CDR2 SVGIG (reference sequence). The CDR3 runs to 17 residues. DNA for the CDR3: TGTGCCTGGAGACGCGACAGGGGACCATCAGCTAATGAAAAACTGTTTTTT. Its protein product is CAWRRDRGPSANEKLFF. The full variable domain, rest sourced from reference TRBV30 and TRBJ1-4, is SQTIHQWPATLVQPVGSPLSLECTVEGTSNPNLYWYRQAAGRGLQLLFYSVGIGQISSEVPQNLSASRPQDRQFILSSKKLLLSDSGFYLCAWRRDRGPSANEKLFFGSGTQLSVL.

This clone was seen a handful of times. The chain carries TRBV29-1 and TRBJ1-1; 7 bases are a match to TRBD1. Per germline, CDR1 SQVTM and CDR2 ANQGSEA. J was trimmed by 4 bases and V by 8 bases; bases with no gene match: 7. This CDR3 comprises 12 residues. CDR3 nucleotides: TGCAGCCTTATTGGACAGGCCACTGAAGCTTTCTTT. As protein: CSLIGQATEAFF.

The V call is TRBV6-4, the J call TRBJ2-5; 7 bases fit TRBD1. J gave up 9 bases and V 6 bases, and 1 base lay outside the gene matches. The germline V gene has CDR1 MRHNA and CDR2 SNTAGT. The CDR3 is 10 residues long. The CDR3 here is CASRTGAQYF. CDR3 DNA: TGTGCCAGCAGAACAGGGGCCCAGTACTTC.

V usage is TRBV27 and J usage is TRBJ2-1, with TRBD2 matching over 7 bases. The V segment lost 2 bases and the J segment 8 bases; nucleotides outside the gene matches: 6. Looked up from germline, CDR1 is MNHEY and CDR2 is SMNVEV (reference sequence). The length of the CDR3 is 14 residues. In DNA, the CDR3 is TGTGCCAGCAGTTTAGCGGGAGAGGTCGATGAGCAGTTCTTC. Its protein is CASSLAGEVDEQFF.

In its sample, this clone was seen many times. The chain combines TRBV6-1 with TRBJ2-7, with 11 bases identical to TRBD2. V lost 4 bases, J lost 5 bases, and 10 bases stayed unmatched. The CDR3 is 16 amino acids. Germline assignment: CDR1 MNHNS and CDR2 SASEGT. The CDR3 sequence is CASSASIAGGVNEQYF. CDR3 bases: TGTGCCAGCAGTGCATCTATAGCGGGAGGGGTAAACGAGCAGTACTTC.

The chain employs TRBV11-2 and TRBJ2-2; 7 bases are a match to TRBD2. Germline loops: CDR1 SGHAT, CDR2 FQNNGV. Trimming removed 6 bases from V and 5 bases from J; junction bases left unmatched: 12. The CDR3 is made up of 16 amino acids. In DNA form, the CDR3 reads TGTGCCAGCAGATCAGTAGCGGGTGGCAGGACCGGGGAGCTGTTTTTT. Translating it yields CASRSVAGGRTGELFF. Supplemented by reference TRBV11-2 and TRBJ2-2, the full variable domain reads EAGVAQSPRYKIIEKRQSVAFWCNPISGHATLYWYQQILGQGPKLLIQFQNNGVVDDSQLPKDRFSAERLKGVDSTLKIQPAKLEDSAVYLCASRSVAGGRTGELFFGEGSRLTVL.

The gene calls are TRBV30 and TRBJ1-2; 10 positions agree with TRBD1. In germline, CDR1 is GTSNPN, CDR2 SVGIG (reference sequence). This CDR3 contains 14 residues. V was pared by 3 bases and J by 5 bases, with 6 bases of the junction left unmatched. The CDR3 loop reads CAWRETGGAYGYTF. The CDR3 bases are TGTGCCTGGAGGGAGACAGGGGGCGCGTATGGCTACACCTTC.

The CDR3 spells CASSSTGLANEKLFF. The CDR3 region has the DNA TGTGCCAGCAGCTCCACAGGTTTAGCTAATGAAAAACTGTTTTTT. The chain carries TRBV7-9 and TRBJ1-4; a possible D gene is TRBD1 (5 bases). This CDR3 region has 15 residues. The germline V gene has CDR1 SEHNR and CDR2 FQNEAQ (reference sequence). The ends were cut back, 4 bases at V and 3 bases at J, with 12 bases in the middle.

The chain couples TRBV7-9 to TRBJ1-5; no clear D. V gave up 1 base and J gave up 6 bases, with 7 bases separating them. The germline gives CDR1 SEHNR, CDR2 FQNEAQ (reference sequence). The length of the CDR3 is 13 residues. CDR3 in DNA: TGTGCCAGCAGCTTAGATCGGGGTCAGCCCCAGCATTTT. This translates into CASSLDRGQPQHF.

The J gene is TRBJ2-1, the V gene TRBV7-3, with 14 bases that match TRBD2. With 5 bases clipped from V and 9 bases from J, the junction kept 6 bases outside the gene matches. The length of the CDR3 is 15 residues. Germline V gives CDR1 SGHTA, CDR2 FQGTGA. This CDR3 is CASSRGTSGSGEQFF. The CDR3 DNA sequence: TGTGCCAGCAGCCGAGGGACTAGCGGGAGTGGTGAGCAGTTCTTC.

This clone was seen ten or more times. The chain joins TRBV30 to TRBJ1-5, with D possibly being TRBD1 (5 bases). The germline gives CDR1 GTSNPN, CDR2 SVGIG (reference sequence). V was trimmed by 0 bases and J by 6 bases, leaving 9 bases between them. The CDR3 has 13 residues. The CDR3 protein is CAWSVIQGQPQHF. CDR3 coding DNA: TGTGCCTGGAGTGTAATCCAGGGTCAGCCCCAGCATTTT.

V usage is TRBV18 and J usage is TRBJ1-2, with 9 bases matching TRBD1. Germline trimming cut 3 bases from V and 5 bases from J; bases unmatched to any gene: 10. The CDR3 consists of 16 residues. Germline V lookup: CDR1 KGHSH, CDR2 LQKENI. The CDR3 DNA is TGTGCCAGCTCACCGAACCCGGGACAGGGCATTTATGGCTACACCTTC. Protein product: CASSPNPGQGIYGYTF.

This sequence joins TRBV9 and TRBJ2-2; D might be TRBD1 (6 bases). The length of the CDR3 is 14 residues. The germline V gene has CDR1 SGDLS and CDR2 YYNGEE. V was trimmed by 4 bases and J by 3 bases, leaving 10 bases between them. The CDR3 DNA follows: TGTGCCAGCAGCCGACAGGTTGACACCGGGGAGCTGTTTTTT. Its translation is CASSRQVDTGELFF.

The chain carries TRBV11-1 and TRBJ2-5, with D unresolved. V lost 8 bases and J 3 bases, leaving 19 bases between the germline ends. Germline V lookup: CDR1 SGHAT, CDR2 FQDESV (reference sequence). The CDR3 length is 15 residues. In DNA form, the CDR3 reads TGTGCCAGCTCGCCCTTAACAGTGCGAGAAGAGACCCAGTACTTC. Amino acids: CASSPLTVREETQYF.

This clone occurred a few times. The chain couples TRBV10-3 to TRBJ2-3, with D perhaps TRBD1 (5 bases). The CDR3 totals 14 residues. Between the trimmed V and J ends, which lost 3 bases and 3 bases, there was a span of 10 bases. The germline gives CDR1 ENHRY, CDR2 SYGVKD. Here the CDR3 reads CAISELRGTDTQYF. In DNA, the CDR3 is TGTGCCATCAGTGAATTAAGGGGAACAGATACGCAGTATTTT.

The chain is built from TRBV19 and TRBJ1-4, with 8 nucleotides matching TRBD1. With V trimmed by 7 bases and J by 0 bases, 7 bases remained unmatched. CDR3 size: 16 residues. Germline V gives CDR1 LNHDA, CDR2 SQIVND (reference sequence). The CDR3 region is CASKTGGIATNEKLFF. CDR3 coding DNA: TGTGCCAGTAAAACAGGGGGGATTGCAACTAATGAAAAACTGTTTTTT.

The V call is TRBV27, the J call TRBJ2-7; 7 bases match TRBD2. The CDR3 consists of 14 residues. Germline V gives CDR1 MNHEY, CDR2 SMNVEV (reference sequence). V gave up 8 bases and J gave up 3 bases; unmatched junction bases: 10. Written as DNA, the CDR3 is TGTGCCAGCTACCTAGCGGAAGTATACTACGAGCAGTACTTC. Translation: CASYLAEVYYEQYF.

The rearrangement joins TRBV12-3 or TRBV12-4 to TRBJ2-2; D gene unclear. This CDR3 comprises 13 residues. V was shortened by 3 bases and J by 8 bases, with 10 bases between the two germline ends. The CDR3 region is CASSFLGSGELFF. The CDR3 nucleotides are TGTGCCAGCAGTTTCCTTGGCAGTGGGGAGCTGTTTTTT.

The chain couples TRBV5-1 to TRBJ2-3; 8 nucleotides agree with TRBD2. The V and J ends lost 3 bases and 4 bases, in that order; junction bases with no gene match: 10. This CDR3 is 16 amino acids long. Germline V gene lookup returns CDR1 SGHRS and CDR2 YFSETQ. This CDR3 reads CASSSVNSGIADTQYF. The CDR3 region has the DNA TGCGCCAGCAGCTCAGTAAATAGCGGGATCGCAGATACGCAGTATTTT. Full variable domain (outside the CDR3, taken from reference TRBV5-1 and TRBJ2-3): KAGVTQTPRYLIKTRGQQVTLSCSPISGHRSVSWYQQTPGQGLQFLFEYFSETQRNKGNFPGRFSGRQFSNSRSEMNVSTLELGDSALYLCASSSVNSGIADTQYFGPGTRLTVL.

This chain connects TRBV4-1 to TRBJ2-1; no definite D call. This CDR3 comprises 17 residues. V was pared by 1 base and J by 5 bases, with 18 bases between. Looked up from germline, CDR1 is MGHRA and CDR2 is YSYEKL. The CDR3 sequence: CASSQVPSAFGNNEQFF. CDR3 nucleotides: TGCGCCAGCAGCCAAGTGCCCAGCGCCTTCGGAAACAATGAGCAGTTCTTC.